The rows below give T cell receptor beta chains drawn from one sample of a study of cytomegalovirus exposure and HLA in healthy donors. TCRdb's copy holds only in-frame clones and misses some; the assay was immunoSEQ multiplex PCR. The table records about 95,000 clones, around four fifths of them present only once. Material for sequencing was PBMCs. The receptors come from a man in his thirties or forties in good health and CMV-seropositive. Both conserved end residues are part of each CDR3. The D gene is left open where the match is weak. Expanded clones get a size class; other rows say once, few or many, or leave the size out.

d_call: TRBD1; j_call: TRBJ2-5; v_call: TRBV18; clone_size: -; cdr3_nt: TGTGCCAGCTCACTAGACAGGGATCGCCAAGAGACCCAGTACTTC; cdr3_aa: CASSLDRDRQETQYF
d_call: TRBD2; j_call: TRBJ2-7; v_call: TRBV5-6; clone_size: -; cdr3_nt: TGTGCCAGCAGCTTACGAGCTCTTCTTAGCGGGGGAGTCTACGAGCAGTACTTC; cdr3_aa: CASSLRALLSGGVYEQYF
d_call: TRBD1; j_call: TRBJ1-2; v_call: TRBV28; clone_size: -; cdr3_nt: TGTGCCAGCAGTACCGTCCTCGGGACAGGGACTTCCTACAACTATGGCTACACCTTC; cdr3_aa: CASSTVLGTGTSYNYGYTF
d_call: -; j_call: TRBJ1-4; v_call: TRBV5-4; clone_size: -; cdr3_nt: TGTGCCAGCAGCTTTGAGGGGGTCGGTGAAAAACTGTTTTTT; cdr3_aa: CASSFEGVGEKLFF
d_call: -; j_call: TRBJ2-3; v_call: TRBV2; clone_size: -; cdr3_nt: TGTGCCAGCAGTGAAGCCCTCCCTCCCCGGCAACGGGTGACAGATACGCAGTATTTT; cdr3_aa: CASSEALPPRQRVTDTQYF
d_call: TRBD2; j_call: TRBJ2-7; v_call: TRBV29-1; clone_size: -; cdr3_nt: TGCAGCGTCTTAGCGGGAGGGCCTTACGAGCAGTACTTC; cdr3_aa: CSVLAGGPYEQYF
d_call: TRBD1; j_call: TRBJ2-7; v_call: TRBV29-1; clone_size: -; cdr3_nt: TGCAGCGTTGCACAGGGGGGCTACGAGCAGTACTTC; cdr3_aa: CSVAQGGYEQYF
d_call: -; j_call: TRBJ1-2; v_call: TRBV6-1; clone_size: -; cdr3_nt: TGTGCCAGCAGGCTGACAGCAAACTATGGCTACACCTTC; cdr3_aa: CASRLTANYGYTF
d_call: TRBD1; j_call: TRBJ2-3; v_call: TRBV6-1; clone_size: -; cdr3_nt: TGTGCCAGCAGTGTCGGACAGGGCTCAGATACGCAGTATTTT; cdr3_aa: CASSVGQGSDTQYF
d_call: -; j_call: TRBJ1-4; v_call: TRBV5-5; clone_size: -; cdr3_nt: TGTGCCAGCACCAGGGTTCTATCGCCTGAAAAACTGTTTTTT; cdr3_aa: CASTRVLSPEKLFF
d_call: TRBD2; j_call: TRBJ2-1; v_call: TRBV2; clone_size: -; cdr3_nt: TGTGCCAGCAGTGATATTAGCGGGATCTACAATGAGCAGTTCTTC; cdr3_aa: CASSDISGIYNEQFF
d_call: -; j_call: TRBJ2-1; v_call: TRBV7-5; clone_size: -; cdr3_nt: TGTGCCAGAAGGCTGAGCGGGAGGGCCTTTAATGAACAGTTCTTC; cdr3_aa: CARRLSGRAFNEQFF
d_call: TRBD1; j_call: TRBJ2-3; v_call: TRBV6-5; clone_size: -; cdr3_nt: TGTGCCAGCAGTTCCCCCAGGGGGAGCACAGATACGCAGTATTTT; cdr3_aa: CASSSPRGSTDTQYF
d_call: -; j_call: TRBJ2-1; v_call: TRBV19; clone_size: few; cdr3_nt: TGTGCCAGTAGTAAAAGAACATACAATGAGCAGTTCTTC; cdr3_aa: CASSKRTYNEQFF
d_call: TRBD2; j_call: TRBJ2-1; v_call: TRBV30; clone_size: -; cdr3_nt: TGTGCCTGGAGTGTAAAACGCCAGCGGGAGTGGATTGAGCAGTTCTTC; cdr3_aa: CAWSVKRQREWIEQFF
d_call: TRBD1; j_call: TRBJ1-2; v_call: TRBV7-8; clone_size: -; cdr3_nt: TGTGCCAGCAGCGCTACGGGGACAGTAGGCTATGGCTACACCTTC; cdr3_aa: CASSATGTVGYGYTF
d_call: -; j_call: TRBJ2-5; v_call: TRBV19; clone_size: -; cdr3_nt: TGTGCCAGTAGCCCGATAGGGGCTTCGGAACCCCAGTACTTC; cdr3_aa: CASSPIGASEPQYF
d_call: TRBD1; j_call: TRBJ2-7; v_call: TRBV5-1; clone_size: -; cdr3_nt: TGCGCCAGCAGCTTGCCGGGACAGGGCTACGAGCAGTACTTC; cdr3_aa: CASSLPGQGYEQYF
d_call: TRBD1; j_call: TRBJ1-1; v_call: TRBV6-1; clone_size: few; cdr3_nt: TGTGCCAGCAGTGAGACAGGGGGGTCCACTGAAGCTTTCTTT; cdr3_aa: CASSETGGSTEAFF
d_call: -; j_call: TRBJ1-1; v_call: TRBV6-1; clone_size: once; cdr3_nt: TGTGCCAGCAGTGACGGGCCAAGAGGGCAGGCTTTCTTT; cdr3_aa: CASSDGPRGQAFF
d_call: TRBD1; j_call: TRBJ2-7; v_call: TRBV19; clone_size: -; cdr3_nt: TGTGCCAGCCGAACTCTTGCCGGGACAGGGGGCAAGTACGAGCAGTACTTC; cdr3_aa: CASRTLAGTGGKYEQYF
d_call: -; j_call: TRBJ2-7; v_call: TRBV11-2; clone_size: -; cdr3_nt: TGTGCCAGCTTGACTTCCTACGAGCAGTACTTC; cdr3_aa: CASLTSYEQYF
d_call: TRBD1; j_call: TRBJ2-2; v_call: TRBV7-6; clone_size: once; cdr3_nt: TGTGCCAGCAGCCCCCAGGGGGCCGGGGAGCTGTTTTTT; cdr3_aa: CASSPQGAGELFF
d_call: -; j_call: TRBJ1-5; v_call: TRBV5-1; clone_size: -; cdr3_nt: TGCGCCAGCAGCTTAGGAGGGAGCAGCAATCAGCCCCAGCATTTT; cdr3_aa: CASSLGGSSNQPQHF
d_call: -; j_call: TRBJ1-2; v_call: TRBV28; clone_size: once; cdr3_nt: TGTGCCAGCAGTCCGTATGGGGGGGTAGGGGTTCCTAACTATGGCTACACCTTC; cdr3_aa: CASSPYGGVGVPNYGYTF
d_call: TRBD2; j_call: TRBJ2-3; v_call: TRBV28; clone_size: -; cdr3_nt: TGTGCCAGCAGACCAGCGGGAGGTTTATCATCGGGGGATACGCAGTATTTT; cdr3_aa: CASRPAGGLSSGDTQYF
d_call: TRBD1; j_call: TRBJ1-5; v_call: TRBV28; clone_size: -; cdr3_nt: TGTGCCAGCAGTTTATCCCGGACAGGGGGTAGGTGGAATCAGCCCCAGCATTTT; cdr3_aa: CASSLSRTGGRWNQPQHF
d_call: -; j_call: TRBJ2-4; v_call: TRBV2; clone_size: -; cdr3_nt: TGTGCCAGCAGTCCCCGAGACTCGAACATTCAGTACTTC; cdr3_aa: CASSPRDSNIQYF
d_call: TRBD2; j_call: TRBJ2-5; v_call: TRBV7-2; clone_size: -; cdr3_nt: TGTGCCAGCAGCTTCAGCGGGAGTCAGGGGACCCAGTACTTC; cdr3_aa: CASSFSGSQGTQYF
d_call: -; j_call: TRBJ1-2; v_call: TRBV28; clone_size: few; cdr3_nt: TGTGCCAGCAGTTATGTACTTTTCTATGGCTACACCTTC; cdr3_aa: CASSYVLFYGYTF
d_call: -; j_call: TRBJ2-1; v_call: TRBV6-1; clone_size: -; cdr3_nt: TGTGCCAGCAGTGAAGGGGCCAGGGGATCCGAGCAGTTCTTC; cdr3_aa: CASSEGARGSEQFF
d_call: -; j_call: TRBJ1-5; v_call: TRBV19; clone_size: few; cdr3_nt: TGTGCCAGTACCCGGGACTCGAGGTGGGGTCAGCCCCAGCATTTT; cdr3_aa: CASTRDSRWGQPQHF
d_call: -; j_call: TRBJ2-7; v_call: TRBV7-2; clone_size: -; cdr3_nt: TGTGCCAGCAGCTTAGCGGCAGGTTCCTACGAGCAGTACTTC; cdr3_aa: CASSLAAGSYEQYF
d_call: -; j_call: TRBJ2-1; v_call: TRBV4-1; clone_size: -; cdr3_nt: TGCGCCAGCAGCCAAGAATGGAGAAGCTCCTACAATGAGCAGTTCTTC; cdr3_aa: CASSQEWRSSYNEQFF
d_call: -; j_call: TRBJ2-7; v_call: TRBV7-6; clone_size: -; cdr3_nt: TGTGCCAGCAGCTTAGACTTCTACGAGCAGTACTTC; cdr3_aa: CASSLDFYEQYF
d_call: -; j_call: TRBJ1-1; v_call: TRBV7-6; clone_size: -; cdr3_nt: TGTGCCAGCAGCCGTCGGGCGGGGGGTACGAACACTGAAGCTTTCTTT; cdr3_aa: CASSRRAGGTNTEAFF
d_call: -; j_call: TRBJ2-1; v_call: TRBV6-4; clone_size: once; cdr3_nt: TGTGCCAGCAGTGCCAACCCGGGGGACAATGAGCAGTTCTTC; cdr3_aa: CASSANPGDNEQFF
d_call: TRBD1; j_call: TRBJ2-3; v_call: TRBV7-6; clone_size: -; cdr3_nt: TGTGCCAGCAGCTTAGGTACTCGGACAGGGGGTTCAGATACGCAGTATTTT; cdr3_aa: CASSLGTRTGGSDTQYF
d_call: TRBD2; j_call: TRBJ2-3; v_call: TRBV11-2; clone_size: -; cdr3_nt: TGTGCCAGCAGCTTCACTAGCGGGATGGAAATCAGGAATACGCAGTATTTT; cdr3_aa: CASSFTSGMEIRNTQYF
d_call: -; j_call: TRBJ2-5; v_call: TRBV7-9; clone_size: -; cdr3_nt: TGTGCCAGCACTCGTGAGGCCAGGGTCGCAGAGACCCAGTACTTC; cdr3_aa: CASTREARVAETQYF
d_call: TRBD1; j_call: TRBJ1-2; v_call: TRBV7-8; clone_size: -; cdr3_nt: TGTGCCAGCAGCTTAACGGCCGGGACAGGCGACGGCTACACCTTC; cdr3_aa: CASSLTAGTGDGYTF
d_call: TRBD2; j_call: TRBJ2-7; v_call: TRBV6-5; clone_size: -; cdr3_nt: TGTGCCAGCAGTGCACCCGGGACTAGCTACGAGCAGTACTTC; cdr3_aa: CASSAPGTSYEQYF
d_call: -; j_call: TRBJ2-7; v_call: TRBV5-4; clone_size: -; cdr3_nt: TGTGCCAGCAGGTTGGGCGCAGGGGAGGGCGAGCAGTACTTC; cdr3_aa: CASRLGAGEGEQYF
d_call: -; j_call: TRBJ2-3; v_call: TRBV6-5; clone_size: -; cdr3_nt: TGTGCCAGCAGGTTGTTCGGGAGGGGGCCAGATACGCAGTATTTT; cdr3_aa: CASRLFGRGPDTQYF
d_call: -; j_call: TRBJ1-2; v_call: TRBV6-5; clone_size: -; cdr3_nt: TGTGCCAGCAGTTATTCCAGGGAGGGGGTCGGCTACACCTTC; cdr3_aa: CASSYSREGVGYTF
d_call: -; j_call: TRBJ2-7; v_call: TRBV28; clone_size: once; cdr3_nt: TGTGCCAGCAGAACGGTTGTCCGAAACGAGCAGTACTTC; cdr3_aa: CASRTVVRNEQYF
d_call: TRBD1; j_call: TRBJ1-1; v_call: TRBV5-4; clone_size: -; cdr3_nt: TGTGCCAGCAGCTTGGCGCAGGGGGCGCGGACTGAAGCTTTCTTT; cdr3_aa: CASSLAQGARTEAFF